This T cell receptor (beta chain) was identified during a study of T cell responses to AZD1222 COVID-19 vaccine (dated by TCRdb to the early 2020s). Broadly, across the study: A total of 233 trial participants underwent TCR sequencing, of whom 200 to 220 had received two doses of AZD1222 and 26 had received two doses of the MenACWY control vaccine. Trial participants were enrolled by age into 18-55, 56-69 and 70-plus year subgroups, with about 150, 27 and 61 TCR-sequenced participants respectively. On the study overall, not on this receptor specifically: The whole spike protein was spanned by vaccine-associated CD4 TCRs, and dominant responses were seen in regions 160-218 and 743-854. A significant rise in spike-specific TCR breadth and depth was observed after two AZD1222 doses relative to day 0 and relative to MenACWY recipients. In the small 56-69-year group, the increase in depth fell short of significance, most likely because of low power. Conclusions about previously exposed vaccinees were limited because only six AZD1222 recipients were SARS-CoV-2 seropositive at baseline. Because no day 14 peak-response samples were available, the repertoires could be characterized only after the peak T cell response. Participants were mostly white British and included more females than males, and it was suggested by the authors that clonal diversity may have been underestimated. Reportedly, almost half of the unique spike-specific TCRs recognized epitopes lying outside the regions that are mutated in the B.1.351 and B.1.1.7 variants.

The count of this clone is one. Its antigen specificity is not known. No qualities accompany the bases; no much larger clone lies one base away. The CDR3 regions of human TCRbeta chains were analyzed by immunosequencing. In the original analysis: TCRs in the repertoires were compared against a reference library of SARS-CoV-2-specific TCRs that had been generated with the MIRA antigen-specificity platform. Breadth was defined as the fraction of unique TCRs that were SARS-CoV-2-associated, and depth was defined as the fraction of total T cells that were SARS-CoV-2-associated. Using the MIRA data, each spike-specific TCR was assigned both to the spike region to which the TCR was reactive and to a CD4 or CD8 class. Log10-transformed breadth and depth values were compared by one-way ANOVA with Sidak's multiple comparisons tests. The table comes from immuneACCESS by way of TCRdb, which keeps in-frame sequences with V and J called. Part of the clones is missing from these tables; in studies checked, under half for an unresolved V gene and the rest for unknown reasons. The V and J calls and clone size come from that table; D and trimming were worked out from the DNA. This sample gives approximately 300,000 clones in total; approximately 94% of them show up just once. Less than 0.65% of the sample lies in the top ten.

Via the germline V gene, CDR1 is MDHEN and CDR2 SYDVKM. Trimming takes 3 bases from V and 8 bases from J, and the germline ends sit 16 bases apart. Counted from cysteine to phenylalanine, this CDR3 has 15 amino acids. Left in the record is the CDR3 DNA by itself, 45 bases read in frame from the first base. Interpreted using the paper, the time point label stands for: about 28 days (+/-7) after the second vaccine dose. AZD1222 recipients with second doses at about 4 weeks or about 12 weeks were pooled, because spike-specific TCR depth and breadth did not differ between schedules. Vaccinee samples were obtained from the UK trials COV001 and COV002, which included a single-blind randomized controlled phase 2/3 trial of AZD1222 (ChAdOx1 nCoV-19) in healthy adults. For TCRbeta chain sequencing, PBMC samples from trial participants were taken at day 0 and at day 28 after the second dose.

Sequencing was performed on peripheral blood, taken 28 days after the second AZD1222 dose. The clonotype comes from an adult who received the AZD1222 COVID-19 vaccine. The receptor chain draws on TRBV28 and TRBJ1-4; 6 matching bases give a weak D call of TRBD1. The CDR3 sequence is CASSFQGGGAEKLFF. The sequenced DNA is TGTGCCAGCAGTTTTCAAGGGGGAGGGGCCGAAAAACTGTTTTTT.